The present entry profiles one T cell receptor (beta chain) with its context. Unmatched junction bases numbered 7, after V lost 5 bases and J lost 3 bases. The CDR3 is 15 residues long. The V gene's germline CDR1 is MNHEY and CDR2 SMNVEV (reference sequence). This specimen belongs to a study of blood T cell repertoires in COVID-19. Study-wide background: Whether acute or convalescent, the COVID-19 samples came from the United States, Italy and Spain.

In the study's own analysis: Amplification with reference gene primers provided the estimates of nucleated cell counts. This table comes from immunoSEQ multiplex PCR, and its TCRdb copy is limited to in-frame clones, with some not included. The V and J calls and the clone size are those of that table, but D and trimming were determined from the DNA. The sample lists 200,000 to 250,000 clones; approximately 80% were seen once. The sequencing sample was made of peripheral blood. The rearrangement uses TRBV27 and TRBJ1-2; TRBD1 aligns across 9 bases. This receptor was taken from a man aged 50-60 years with active or convalescent COVID-19. CDR3 sequence (DNA): TGTGCCAGCAGTCTGAAGCGGACAGGGGACTATGGCTACACCTTC. Translated: CASSLKRTGDYGYTF.